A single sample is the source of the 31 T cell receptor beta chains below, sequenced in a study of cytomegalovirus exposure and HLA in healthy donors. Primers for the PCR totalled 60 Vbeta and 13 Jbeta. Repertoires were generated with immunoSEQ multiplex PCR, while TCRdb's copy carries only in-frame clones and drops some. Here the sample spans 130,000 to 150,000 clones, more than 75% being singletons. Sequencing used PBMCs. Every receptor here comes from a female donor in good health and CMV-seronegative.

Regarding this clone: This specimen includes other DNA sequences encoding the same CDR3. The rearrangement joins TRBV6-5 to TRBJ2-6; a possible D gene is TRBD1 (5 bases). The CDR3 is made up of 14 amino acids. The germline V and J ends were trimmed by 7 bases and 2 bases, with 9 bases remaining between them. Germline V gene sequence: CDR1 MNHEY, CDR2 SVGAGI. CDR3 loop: CASTRGTGANVLTF. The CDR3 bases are TGTGCCAGCACAAGGGGCACTGGGGCCAACGTCCTGACTTTC.

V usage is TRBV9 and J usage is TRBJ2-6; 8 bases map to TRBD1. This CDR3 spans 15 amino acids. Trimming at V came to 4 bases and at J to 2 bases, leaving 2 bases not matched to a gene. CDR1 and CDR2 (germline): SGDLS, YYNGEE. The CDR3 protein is CASSQTGAGANVLTF. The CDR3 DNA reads TGTGCCAGCAGCCAGACAGGGGCTGGGGCCAACGTCCTGACTTTC.

The CDR3 bases are TGTGCCAGTAGTATAGCGGGAGGGCCGGTAGAGCAGTTCTTC. Translating gives CASSIAGGPVEQFF. V gene TRBV19 combines with J gene TRBJ2-1; TRBD2 agrees at 8 bases. Germline V gene sequence: CDR1 LNHDA, CDR2 SQIVND (reference sequence). There are 14 residues in the CDR3. The J segment lost 10 bases and the V segment lost 1 base, leaving 6 bases of the junction unmatched. Combining the CDR3 with reference TRBV19 and TRBJ2-1 gives the whole variable domain DGGITQSPKYLFRKEGQNVTLSCEQNLNHDAMYWYRQDPGQGLRLIYYSQIVNDFQKGDIAEGYSVSREKKESFPLTVTSAQKNPTAFYLCASSIAGGPVEQFFGPGTRLTVL.

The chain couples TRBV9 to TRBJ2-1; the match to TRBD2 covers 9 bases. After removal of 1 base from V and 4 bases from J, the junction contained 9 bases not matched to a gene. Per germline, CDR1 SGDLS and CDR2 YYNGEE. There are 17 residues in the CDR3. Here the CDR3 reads CASSVFSSGVDYNEQFF. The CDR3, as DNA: TGTGCCAGCAGCGTATTTTCTAGCGGGGTAGATTACAATGAGCAGTTCTTC. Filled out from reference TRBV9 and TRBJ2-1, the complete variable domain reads DSGVTQTPKHLITATGQRVTLRCSPRSGDLSVYWYQQSLDQGLQFLIQYYNGEERAKGNILERFSAQQFPDLHSELNLSSLELGDSALYFCASSVFSSGVDYNEQFFGPGTRLTVL.

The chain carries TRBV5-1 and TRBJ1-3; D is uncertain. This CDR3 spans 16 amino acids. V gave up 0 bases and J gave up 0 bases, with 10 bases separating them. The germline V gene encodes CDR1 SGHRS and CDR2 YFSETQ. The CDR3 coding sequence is TGCGCCAGCAGCTTGGCCCTCCCCGGCTCTGGAAACACCATATATTTT. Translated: CASSLALPGSGNTIYF.

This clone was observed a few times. The CDR3 DNA follows: TGCAGTGCCCCTTACAATGAGCAGTTCTTC. This gives the protein CSAPYNEQFF. The rearrangement uses TRBV20-1 and TRBJ2-1; D gene unclear. This CDR3 has 10 residues. The germline gives CDR1 DFQATT, CDR2 SNEGSKA (reference sequence). Trimming removed 6 bases from V and 4 bases from J, with 4 bases in between.

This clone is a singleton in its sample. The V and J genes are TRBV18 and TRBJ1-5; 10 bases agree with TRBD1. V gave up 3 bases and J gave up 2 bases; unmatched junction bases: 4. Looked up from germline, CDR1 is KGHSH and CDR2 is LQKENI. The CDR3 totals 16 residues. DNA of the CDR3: TGTGCCAGCTCACCGGGGGGGACAGGGGGCAATCAGCCCCAGCATTTT. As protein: CASSPGGTGGNQPQHF.

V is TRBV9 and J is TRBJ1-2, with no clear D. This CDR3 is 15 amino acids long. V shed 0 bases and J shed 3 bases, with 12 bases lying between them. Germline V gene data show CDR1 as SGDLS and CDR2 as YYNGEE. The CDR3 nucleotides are TGTGCCAGCAGCGTAGAAGGGAGTCGGGACTATGGCTACACCTTC. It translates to CASSVEGSRDYGYTF.

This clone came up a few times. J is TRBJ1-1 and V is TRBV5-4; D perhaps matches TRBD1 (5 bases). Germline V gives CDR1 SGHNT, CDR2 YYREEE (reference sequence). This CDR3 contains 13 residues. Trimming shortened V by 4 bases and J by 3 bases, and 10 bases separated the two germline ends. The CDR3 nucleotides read TGTGCCAGCAGCCTCGACAGATACACTGAAGCTTTCTTT. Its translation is CASSLDRYTEAFF.

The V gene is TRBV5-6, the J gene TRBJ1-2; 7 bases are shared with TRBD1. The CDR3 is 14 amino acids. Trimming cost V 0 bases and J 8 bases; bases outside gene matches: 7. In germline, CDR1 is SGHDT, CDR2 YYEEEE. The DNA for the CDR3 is TGTGCCAGCAGCTTGGGACAGGGAGGCTTGGGCTACACCTTC. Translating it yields CASSLGQGGLGYTF.

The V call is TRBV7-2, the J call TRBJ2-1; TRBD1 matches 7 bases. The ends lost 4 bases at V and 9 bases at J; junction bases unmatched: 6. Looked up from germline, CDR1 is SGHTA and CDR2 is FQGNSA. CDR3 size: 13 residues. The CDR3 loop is CASSSNRGGEQFF. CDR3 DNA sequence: TGTGCCAGCAGCTCGAACAGGGGTGGTGAGCAGTTCTTC.

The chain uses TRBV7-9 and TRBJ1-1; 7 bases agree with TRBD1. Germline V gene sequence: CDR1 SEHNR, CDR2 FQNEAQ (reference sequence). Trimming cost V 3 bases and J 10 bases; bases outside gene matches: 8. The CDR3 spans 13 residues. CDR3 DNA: TGTGCCAGCAGCTTCACACAGGGGTTAGGAGCTTTCTTT. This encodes CASSFTQGLGAFF.

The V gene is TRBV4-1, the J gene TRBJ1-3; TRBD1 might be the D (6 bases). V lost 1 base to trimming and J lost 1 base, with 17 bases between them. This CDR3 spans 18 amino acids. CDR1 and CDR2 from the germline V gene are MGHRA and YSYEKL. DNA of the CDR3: TGCGCCAGCAGCCAAGTTGGGGGCAACCACCGATCTGGAAACACCATATATTTT. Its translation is CASSQVGGNHRSGNTIYF.

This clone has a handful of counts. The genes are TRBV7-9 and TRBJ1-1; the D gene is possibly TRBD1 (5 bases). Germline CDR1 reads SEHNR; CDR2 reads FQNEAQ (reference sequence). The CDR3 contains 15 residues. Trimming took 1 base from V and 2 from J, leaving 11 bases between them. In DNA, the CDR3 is TGTGCCAGCAGCTTAGATCGGGGGACCAACACTGAAGCTTTCTTT. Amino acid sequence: CASSLDRGTNTEAFF.

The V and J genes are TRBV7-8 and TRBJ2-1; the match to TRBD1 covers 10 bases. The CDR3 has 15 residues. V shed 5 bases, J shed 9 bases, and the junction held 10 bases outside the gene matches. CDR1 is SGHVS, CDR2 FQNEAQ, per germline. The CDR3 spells CASSRSPGQGLEQFF. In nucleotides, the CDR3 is TGTGCCAGCAGCCGTTCCCCGGGACAGGGGCTTGAGCAGTTCTTC.

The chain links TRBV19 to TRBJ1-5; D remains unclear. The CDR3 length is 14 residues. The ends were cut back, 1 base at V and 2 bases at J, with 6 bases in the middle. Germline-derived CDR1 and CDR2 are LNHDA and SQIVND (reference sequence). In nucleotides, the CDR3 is TGTGCCAGTAGTATAGGTTCAGGCAATCAGCCCCAGCATTTT. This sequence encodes CASSIGSGNQPQHF.

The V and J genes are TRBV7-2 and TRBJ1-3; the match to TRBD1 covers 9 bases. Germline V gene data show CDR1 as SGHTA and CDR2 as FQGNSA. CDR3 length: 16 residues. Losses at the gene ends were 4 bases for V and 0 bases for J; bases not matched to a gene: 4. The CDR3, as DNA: TGTGCCAGCAGCTCATGGGACAGGGCCTCTGGAAACACCATATATTTT. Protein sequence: CASSSWDRASGNTIYF.

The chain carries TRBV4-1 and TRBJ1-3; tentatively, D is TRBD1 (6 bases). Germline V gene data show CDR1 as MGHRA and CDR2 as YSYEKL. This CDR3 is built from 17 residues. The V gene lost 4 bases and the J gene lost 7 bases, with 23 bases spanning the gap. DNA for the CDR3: TGCGCCAGCAGCCCCCTCTTGATTGGGACACTGCGCAACACCATATATTTT. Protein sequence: CASSPLLIGTLRNTIYF.

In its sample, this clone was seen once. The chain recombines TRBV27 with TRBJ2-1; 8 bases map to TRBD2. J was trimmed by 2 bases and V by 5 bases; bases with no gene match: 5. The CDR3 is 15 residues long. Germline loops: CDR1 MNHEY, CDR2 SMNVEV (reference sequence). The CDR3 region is CASSPSGSPYNEQFF. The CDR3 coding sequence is TGTGCCAGCAGTCCGAGCGGGAGCCCCTACAATGAGCAGTTCTTC.

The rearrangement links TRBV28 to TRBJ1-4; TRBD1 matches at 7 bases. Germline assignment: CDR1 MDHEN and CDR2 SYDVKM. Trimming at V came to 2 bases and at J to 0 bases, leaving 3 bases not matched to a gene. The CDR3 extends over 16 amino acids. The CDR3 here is CASSLTGEATNEKLFF. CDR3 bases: TGTGCCAGCAGTTTAACAGGGGAGGCAACTAATGAAAAACTGTTTTTT.

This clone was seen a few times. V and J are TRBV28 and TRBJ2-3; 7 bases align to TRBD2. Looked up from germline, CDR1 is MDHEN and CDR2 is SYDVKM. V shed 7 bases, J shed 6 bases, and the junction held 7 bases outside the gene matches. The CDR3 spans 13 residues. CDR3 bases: TGTGCCAGCATCGGGGGGAACGTGGATACGCAGTATTTT. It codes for CASIGGNVDTQYF.

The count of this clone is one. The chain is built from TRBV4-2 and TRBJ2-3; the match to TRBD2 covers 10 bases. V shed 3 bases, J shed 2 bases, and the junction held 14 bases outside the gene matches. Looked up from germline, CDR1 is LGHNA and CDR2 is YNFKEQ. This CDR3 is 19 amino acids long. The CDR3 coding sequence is TGTGCCAGCAGCCACGTCGGGGTCCTAGCGGGGGACAACACAGATACGCAGTATTTT. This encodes CASSHVGVLAGDNTDTQYF.

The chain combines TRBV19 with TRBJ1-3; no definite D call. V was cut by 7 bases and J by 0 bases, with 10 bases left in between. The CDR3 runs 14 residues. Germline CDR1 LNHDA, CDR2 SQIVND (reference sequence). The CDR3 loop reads CASIERSSGNTIYF. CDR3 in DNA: TGTGCCAGTATCGAACGGAGCTCTGGAAACACCATATATTTT. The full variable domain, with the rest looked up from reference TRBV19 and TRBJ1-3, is DGGITQSPKYLFRKEGQNVTLSCEQNLNHDAMYWYRQDPGQGLRLIYYSQIVNDFQKGDIAEGYSVSREKKESFPLTVTSAQKNPTAFYLCASIERSSGNTIYFGEGSWLTVV.

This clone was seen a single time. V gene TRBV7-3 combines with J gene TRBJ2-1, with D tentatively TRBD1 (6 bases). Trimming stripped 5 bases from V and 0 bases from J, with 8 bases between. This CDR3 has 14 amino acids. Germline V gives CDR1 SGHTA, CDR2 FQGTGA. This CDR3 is CASSQDSSYNEQFF. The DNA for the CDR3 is TGTGCCAGCAGCCAGGACAGCTCCTACAATGAGCAGTTCTTC. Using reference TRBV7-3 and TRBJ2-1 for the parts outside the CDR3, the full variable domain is GAGVSQTPSNKVTEKGKYVELRCDPISGHTALYWYRQSLGQGPEFLIYFQGTGAADDSGLPNDRFFAVRPEGSVSTLKIQRTERGDSAVYLCASSQDSSYNEQFFGPGTRLTVL.

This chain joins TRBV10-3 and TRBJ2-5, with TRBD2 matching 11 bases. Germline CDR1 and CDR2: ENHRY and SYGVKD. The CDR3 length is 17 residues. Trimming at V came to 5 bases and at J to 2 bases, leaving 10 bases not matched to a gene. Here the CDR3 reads CAISFSPGTSGQETQYF. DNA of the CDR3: TGTGCCATCAGTTTTTCCCCGGGGACTAGCGGACAAGAGACCCAGTACTTC.

The CDR3 nucleotides read TGTGCCAGCAGCCGGACTAGCGGGAGGTGGGTTGAGCAGTTCTTC. This codes for CASSRTSGRWVEQFF. The chain carries TRBV2 and TRBJ2-1, with 14 bases fitting TRBD2. Germline V gene sequence: CDR1 SNHLY, CDR2 FYNNEI. The V segment lost 6 bases and the J segment 9 bases; nucleotides outside the gene matches: 7. The CDR3 loop spans 15 amino acids.

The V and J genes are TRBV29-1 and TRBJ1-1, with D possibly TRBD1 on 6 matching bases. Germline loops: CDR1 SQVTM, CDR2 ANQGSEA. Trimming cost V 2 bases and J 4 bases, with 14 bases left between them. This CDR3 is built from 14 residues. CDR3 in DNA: TGCAGCGTTGAAAAGGGGGGGCGAGGCACTGAAGCTTTCTTT. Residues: CSVEKGGRGTEAFF.

The CDR3 DNA follows: TGTGCCAGCAGCGTCGGGACAGGGAATCAGCCCCAGCATTTT. Translating gives CASSVGTGNQPQHF. The chain combines TRBV5-8 with TRBJ1-5; 9 bases match TRBD1. The trim removed 4 bases at V and 4 bases at J, leaving 3 bases unmatched. There are 14 residues in the CDR3. CDR1 and CDR2 from the germline V gene are SGHTS and YDEGEE.

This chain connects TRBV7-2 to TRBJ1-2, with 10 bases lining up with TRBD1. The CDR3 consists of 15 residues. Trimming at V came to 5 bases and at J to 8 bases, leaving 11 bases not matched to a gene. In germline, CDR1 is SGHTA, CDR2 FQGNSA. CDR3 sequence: CASSRRGTGVRGYTF. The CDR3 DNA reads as TGTGCCAGCAGCCGGAGGGGGACAGGGGTACGGGGCTACACCTTC.

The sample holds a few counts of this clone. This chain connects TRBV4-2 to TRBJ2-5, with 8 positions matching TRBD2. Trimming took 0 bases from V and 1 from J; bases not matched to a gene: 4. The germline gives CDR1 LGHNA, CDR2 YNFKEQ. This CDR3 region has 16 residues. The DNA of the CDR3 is TGTGCCAGCAGCCAAGATGGTAGCGGGACCCAAGAGACCCAGTACTTC. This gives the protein CASSQDGSGTQETQYF.

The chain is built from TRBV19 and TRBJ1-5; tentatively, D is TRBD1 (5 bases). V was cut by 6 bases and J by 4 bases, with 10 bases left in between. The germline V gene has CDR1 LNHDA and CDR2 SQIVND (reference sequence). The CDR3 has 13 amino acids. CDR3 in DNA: TGTGCCAGTAGCGACAGCTTAAATCAGCCCCAGCATTTT. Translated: CASSDSLNQPQHF.